This T cell receptor beta chain was captured in a study of cytomegalovirus exposure and HLA in healthy donors. Study results and caveats: At a 0.05 false discovery rate, a later analysis found 15,000 to 20,000 TCR beta sequences to be associated with HLA alleles. As was reported, the HLA-A and HLA-B alleles of most subjects were accurately predicted from TCR beta sequences.

Concerning this clone itself: Its antigen is not known.

In the PCR, 60 Vbeta and 13 Jbeta primers were used. Using immunoSEQ multiplex PCR, the repertoire was profiled, and TCRdb retains in-frame clones only, with some absent. This sample yields under 65,000 clones, of which 80% are seen a single time; 8% to 8.5% belongs to the top ten. Germline CDR1 reads SQVTM; CDR2 reads ANQGSEA. CDR3 length: 13 amino acids. This clonotype was sampled from a man aged 25-40 years in good health and CMV-seropositive. The sequenced sample consisted of PBMCs. This chain links TRBV29-1 with TRBJ1-5; D might be TRBD1 (6 bases). The chain's CDR3 is CTSQDSSNQPQHF. In DNA, the CDR3 is TGCACCTCGCAGGACAGTAGCAATCAGCCCCAGCATTTT.